Each of the 17 T cell receptor beta chains below was sequenced from the same sample in a study of cytotoxic CD8 clonotypes in ibrutinib-treated CLL. Assay: immunoSEQ multiplex PCR; the TCRdb copy retains only in-frame clones and omits some. The repertoire holds over 75,000 clones, with 70% to 80% as singletons. This material consisted of PBMCs, taken after 12 months of ibrutinib treatment. All receptors come from a human donor with chronic lymphocytic leukemia.

As to this clone: Distinct nucleotide sequences in the sample also encode this CDR3. In nucleotides, the CDR3 is TGTGCCAGCAGCCAAGATAGAGGGGGCACTGAAGCTTTCTTT. This sequence encodes CASSQDRGGTEAFF. The V gene is TRBV14, the J gene TRBJ1-1; D possibly corresponds to TRBD1 (6 bases). Germline CDR1 reads SGHDN; CDR2 reads FVKESK. V lost 0 bases and J lost 4, with 9 bases in between. CDR3 size: 14 residues.

CDR3 amino acids: CASSREGNRAYEQYF. The DNA of the CDR3 is TGTGCCAGCAGCCGCGAAGGCAATAGAGCTTACGAGCAGTACTTC. The chain employs TRBV14 and TRBJ2-7; D gene ambiguous. Germline V gene sequence: CDR1 SGHDN, CDR2 FVKESK. V lost 4 bases and J 4 bases, leaving 17 bases between the germline ends. The CDR3 covers 15 residues. Full variable domain (rest looked up from reference TRBV14 and TRBJ2-7): EAGVTQFPSHSVIEKGQTVTLRCDPISGHDNLYWYRRVMGKEIKFLLHFVKESKQDESGMPNNRFLAERTGGTYSTLKVQPAELEDSGVYFCASSREGNRAYEQYFGPGTRLTVT.

The rearrangement uses TRBV7-3 and TRBJ2-3; 7 bases match TRBD2. The CDR3 is 14 amino acids. CDR1 is SGHTA and CDR2 is FQGTGA in the germline V gene. V lost 5 bases, J lost 0 bases, and 2 bases stayed unmatched. DNA for the CDR3: TGTGCCAGCAGCCCAGCGGGGAGCACAGATACGCAGTATTTT. This encodes CASSPAGSTDTQYF.

This clone appeared a single time. The chain uses TRBV7-9 and TRBJ2-6; possibly TRBD2 for D (5 bases). CDR1 and CDR2 from the germline V gene are SEHNR and FQNEAQ (reference sequence). This CDR3 contains 17 residues. The V and J ends lost 3 bases and 2 bases respectively, with 14 bases between them. The CDR3 nucleotides are TGTGCCAGCAGCTTCAGAGGGTACCCTCCTGGGGCCAACGTCCTGACTTTC. Its protein product is CASSFRGYPPGANVLTF.

This sequence joins TRBV2 and TRBJ2-6; D assignment may be TRBD1 or TRBD2 (5 bases each). The CDR3 extends over 17 amino acids. V gave up 2 bases and J gave up 0 bases, with 11 bases separating them. Germline V gives CDR1 SNHLY, CDR2 FYNNEI. CDR3 coding DNA: TGTGCCAGCAGTGAATGGGGTGGGGGCTCTGGGGCCAACGTCCTGACTTTC. Translating gives CASSEWGGGSGANVLTF.

The rearrangement links TRBV21-1 to TRBJ2-2; TRBD1, the table's D call, was not compared with the DNA. TRBV21-1 is listed as a pseudogene. The CDR3 is 15 amino acids. The CDR3 protein is CASSNRPGGTGELFF. CDR3 bases: TGTGCCAGCAGCAACAGACCAGGGGGCACCGGGGAGCTGTTTTTT.

The chain uses TRBV5-1 and TRBJ2-2, with 9 bases identical to TRBD1. The trim removed 2 bases at V and 4 bases at J, leaving 0 bases unmatched. From germline, CDR1 is SGHRS and CDR2 YFSETQ. This CDR3 contains 14 residues. The CDR3 bases are TGCGCCAGCAGCTTACAGGGGGCCACCGGGGAGCTGTTTTTT. Encoded protein: CASSLQGATGELFF. Full variable domain (rest looked up from reference TRBV5-1 and TRBJ2-2): KAGVTQTPRYLIKTRGQQVTLSCSPISGHRSVSWYQQTPGQGLQFLFEYFSETQRNKGNFPGRFSGRQFSNSRSEMNVSTLELGDSALYLCASSLQGATGELFFGEGSRLTVL.

This clone has just a few counts. The chain employs TRBV5-6 and TRBJ1-6; D gene uncertain. The V gene's germline CDR1 is SGHDT and CDR2 YYEEEE. This CDR3 spans 14 amino acids. Trimming took 6 bases from V and 4 from J, leaving 11 bases between them. Written as DNA, the CDR3 is TGTGCCAGCACTATTGATGGTTATAATTCACCCCTCCACTTT. Protein sequence: CASTIDGYNSPLHF.

V usage is TRBV29-1 and J usage is TRBJ1-4, with 8 positions matching TRBD1. Germline trimming cut 6 bases from V and 4 bases from J; bases unmatched to any gene: 4. Germline CDR1 and CDR2: SQVTM and ANQGSEA. CDR3 length: 13 residues. CDR3 in amino acids: CSVAGQGNEKLFF. Written as DNA, the CDR3 is TGCAGCGTCGCCGGACAGGGTAATGAAAAACTGTTTTTT. The full variable domain, in which reference TRBV29-1 and TRBJ1-4 provide the parts outside the CDR3, is SAVISQKPSRDICQRGTSLTIQCQVDSQVTMMFWYRQQPGQSLTLIATANQGSEATYESGFVIDKFPISRPNLTFSTLTVSNMSPEDSSIYLCSVAGQGNEKLFFGSGTQLSVL.

The rearrangement joins TRBV30 to TRBJ2-2, with D possibly being TRBD1 (5 bases). Germline-derived CDR1 and CDR2 are GTSNPN and SVGIG (reference sequence). The V and J ends lost 2 bases and 1 base respectively, with 14 bases between them. CDR3 length: 16 amino acids. The CDR3 region is CAWSPTVGQNTGELFF. The CDR3 DNA sequence: TGTGCCTGGAGTCCCACCGTCGGACAGAACACCGGGGAGCTGTTTTTT. Full variable domain (outside the CDR3, taken from reference TRBV30 and TRBJ2-2): SQTIHQWPATLVQPVGSPLSLECTVEGTSNPNLYWYRQAAGRGLQLLFYSVGIGQISSEVPQNLSASRPQDRQFILSSKKLLLSDSGFYLCAWSPTVGQNTGELFFGEGSRLTVL.

The CDR3 sequence: CSVRSQLPGQQETQYF. CDR3 DNA sequence: TGCAGCGTTCGATCACAACTCCCGGGACAGCAAGAGACCCAGTACTTC. V is TRBV29-1 and J is TRBJ2-5, with 7 bases identical to TRBD1. Germline assignment: CDR1 SQVTM and CDR2 ANQGSEA. CDR3 length: 16 amino acids. V lost 5 bases and J lost 2; bases outside the gene matches: 14.

The V gene is TRBV30, the J gene TRBJ1-2; the D gene is possibly TRBD1 (6 bases). Germline CDR1 reads GTSNPN; CDR2 reads SVGIG (reference sequence). Trimming removed 4 bases from V and 8 bases from J, with 17 bases in between. This CDR3 contains 13 residues. The CDR3 reads CAWNLQGSFGYTF. CDR3 bases: TGTGCCTGGAACTTACAGGGTTCCTTCGGCTACACCTTC.

This clone was counted once. The chain recombines TRBV28 with TRBJ2-7; no clear D gene. The V end lost 5 bases, the J end lost 2 bases, and 7 bases lay between the germline ends. CDR3 length: 12 amino acids. Germline values: CDR1 MDHEN, CDR2 SYDVKM. The CDR3 protein is CASSNIPYEQYF. CDR3 in DNA: TGTGCCAGCAGTAACATACCCTACGAGCAGTACTTC.

This clone was observed a single time. The V gene is TRBV18, the J gene TRBJ2-7, with D tentatively TRBD1 (6 bases). V dropped 4 bases and J dropped 6 bases, with 10 bases sitting between them. The CDR3 consists of 12 residues. The V gene's germline CDR1 is KGHSH and CDR2 LQKENI. The CDR3 DNA is TGTGCCAGCTCACAGGACAGACTCGAGCAGTACTTC. Amino acid sequence: CASSQDRLEQYF.

The rearrangement joins TRBV5-1 to TRBJ1-1; unclear D gene. Between the trimmed V and J ends, which lost 5 bases and 5 bases, there was a span of 16 bases. The CDR3 has 14 residues. Germline loops: CDR1 SGHRS, CDR2 YFSETQ. The CDR3 protein is CASRLGLGSTEAFF. The CDR3 DNA is TGCGCCAGCAGATTAGGGCTTGGGTCTACTGAAGCTTTCTTT.

J is TRBJ2-1 and V is TRBV29-1, with D possibly TRBD1 on 5 matching bases. Germline CDR1 SQVTM, CDR2 ANQGSEA. The CDR3 is 12 amino acids. Trimming took 8 bases from V and 9 from J, leaving 17 bases between them. CDR3 bases: TGCAGCTTCCGTCCCCTTCAGGGTGAGCAGTTCTTC. It translates to CSFRPLQGEQFF.

The rearrangement links TRBV30 to TRBJ1-2, with D possibly being TRBD1 (5 bases). V was pared by 1 base and J by 3 bases, with 24 bases between. CDR1 is GTSNPN and CDR2 is SVGIG in the germline V gene (reference sequence). The CDR3 spans 18 residues. The CDR3 DNA follows: TGTGCCTGGAGTGCATTTTATCTTCAGGGAGTCCCTTACTATGGCTACACCTTC. Protein sequence: CAWSAFYLQGVPYYGYTF.